These T cell receptor beta chains were read from a single sample in a study of blood T cell repertoires in COVID-19. This table comes from immunoSEQ multiplex PCR, and its TCRdb copy is limited to in-frame clones, with some not included. The profile covers 45,000 to 55,000 clones, with about 92% appearing a single time and 2.5% to 4% taken by the ten largest. The specimen was peripheral blood. These receptors all come from a human donor in a cohort sampled during active COVID-19. CDR3s include the opening cysteine and the closing phenylalanine or tryptophan. Fields, in order: D gene, clone size, CDR3 length, V gene, J gene, CDR3 DNA, CDR3 protein. The D gene is left open where the match is weak. A clone size is listed for some rows: how often the clone was seen (once, few, many), or a class if it is expanded.

D gene: TRBD2; clone size: NA; CDR3 length: 16; V gene: TRBV3-1/TRBV3-2; J gene: TRBJ2-7; CDR3 DNA: TGTGCCAGCAGCCAAGATCCGGCTAGCGGGAGTTACGAGCAGTACTTC; CDR3 protein: CASSQDPASGSYEQYF
D gene: NA; clone size: NA; CDR3 length: 13; V gene: TRBV5-1; J gene: TRBJ1-1; CDR3 DNA: TGCGCCAGCAGCCAGGCGGGGCCCCCTGAAGCTTTCTTT; CDR3 protein: CASSQAGPPEAFF
D gene: NA; clone size: NA; CDR3 length: 14; V gene: TRBV10-3; J gene: TRBJ1-2; CDR3 DNA: TGTGCCATCAGTGAGTCGGACATAAACTATGGCTACACCTTC; CDR3 protein: CAISESDINYGYTF
D gene: NA; clone size: once; CDR3 length: 15; V gene: TRBV5-6; J gene: TRBJ2-5; CDR3 DNA: TGTGCCAGCAGCTTCAGGGTCCAGCTCCAAGAGACCCAGTACTTC; CDR3 protein: CASSFRVQLQETQYF
D gene: NA; clone size: NA; CDR3 length: 13; V gene: TRBV19; J gene: TRBJ2-1; CDR3 DNA: TGTGCCAGTAGTATATCTACCGACAATGAGCAGTTCTTC; CDR3 protein: CASSISTDNEQFF
D gene: TRBD1; clone size: NA; CDR3 length: 14; V gene: TRBV9; J gene: TRBJ1-1; CDR3 DNA: TGTGCCAGCAGCGTCGAGGGGACAGGGGAGGAAGCTTTCTTT; CDR3 protein: CASSVEGTGEEAFF
D gene: TRBD2; clone size: NA; CDR3 length: 18; V gene: TRBV4-2; J gene: TRBJ2-7; CDR3 DNA: TGTGCCAGCAGCCAAGAGGCCCTTCGAGGCGGGGGGACGTACGAGCAGTACTTC; CDR3 protein: CASSQEALRGGGTYEQYF
D gene: TRBD2; clone size: NA; CDR3 length: 14; V gene: TRBV6-6; J gene: TRBJ2-7; CDR3 DNA: TGTGCCAGCAGTTCCGGGGGGTCCTTCGCCGAGCAGTACTTC; CDR3 protein: CASSSGGSFAEQYF
D gene: NA; clone size: NA; CDR3 length: 11; V gene: TRBV19; J gene: TRBJ1-1; CDR3 DNA: TGTGCCAGTACAGAGAACACTGAAGCTTTCTTT; CDR3 protein: CASTENTEAFF
D gene: TRBD1; clone size: few; CDR3 length: 15; V gene: TRBV9; J gene: TRBJ1-5; CDR3 DNA: TGTGCCAGCAGCACCTCAGGGGGCCCCCAGCAGCCCCAGCATTTT; CDR3 protein: CASSTSGGPQQPQHF
D gene: TRBD1; clone size: NA; CDR3 length: 13; V gene: TRBV7-8; J gene: TRBJ1-4; CDR3 DNA: TGTGCCAGCAGACTCGGGACAGGGGAAAAACTGTTTTTT; CDR3 protein: CASRLGTGEKLFF
D gene: NA; clone size: NA; CDR3 length: 15; V gene: TRBV19; J gene: TRBJ1-5; CDR3 DNA: TGTGCCAGTAGTATGATTTTAGAAAACAATCAGCCCCAGCATTTT; CDR3 protein: CASSMILENNQPQHF
D gene: TRBD2; clone size: NA; CDR3 length: 22; V gene: TRBV6-6; J gene: TRBJ2-3; CDR3 DNA: TGTGCCAGCAGCTTCACGAAAATACCGGGACTAGCGGGAGCTGCCAGCACAGATACGCAGTATTTT; CDR3 protein: CASSFTKIPGLAGAASTDTQYF
D gene: NA; clone size: NA; CDR3 length: 13; V gene: TRBV18; J gene: TRBJ1-2; CDR3 DNA: TGTGCCAGCTCACCACCAGGGACTCTTGGCTACACCTTC; CDR3 protein: CASSPPGTLGYTF
D gene: NA; clone size: NA; CDR3 length: 17; V gene: TRBV6-4; J gene: TRBJ2-1; CDR3 DNA: TGTGCCAGCAGTGAATCGCTGGGAGCGAGGATCTACAATGAGCAGTTCTTC; CDR3 protein: CASSESLGARIYNEQFF
D gene: NA; clone size: NA; CDR3 length: 14; V gene: TRBV5-4; J gene: TRBJ2-7; CDR3 DNA: TGTGCCAGCAGCTTAGGTGGACAGACCTACGAGCAGTACTTC; CDR3 protein: CASSLGGQTYEQYF
D gene: TRBD1; clone size: NA; CDR3 length: 18; V gene: TRBV5-1; J gene: TRBJ1-3; CDR3 DNA: TGCGCCAGCAGCCCCCTATCCAGGACAGGGCGCTCTGGAAACACCATATATTTT; CDR3 protein: CASSPLSRTGRSGNTIYF
D gene: TRBD2; clone size: NA; CDR3 length: 15; V gene: TRBV30; J gene: TRBJ2-1; CDR3 DNA: TGTGCCTGGAGCAACCCAGGGCGGGAGTCCAATGAGCAGTTCTTC; CDR3 protein: CAWSNPGRESNEQFF
D gene: TRBD1; clone size: once; CDR3 length: 11; V gene: TRBV30; J gene: TRBJ2-7; CDR3 DNA: TGTGCCTGCAGACAGGGCTACGAGCAGTACTTC; CDR3 protein: CACRQGYEQYF
D gene: TRBD2; clone size: NA; CDR3 length: 15; V gene: TRBV30; J gene: TRBJ2-3; CDR3 DNA: TGTGCCTGCGGGACTAGCGGGAGTATTACAGATACGCAGTATTTT; CDR3 protein: CACGTSGSITDTQYF
D gene: TRBD2; clone size: NA; CDR3 length: 15; V gene: TRBV28; J gene: TRBJ2-7; CDR3 DNA: TGTGCCAGCAGCTCATCAGCGGGGAGCTCCTACGAGCAGTACTTC; CDR3 protein: CASSSSAGSSYEQYF
D gene: NA; clone size: NA; CDR3 length: 16; V gene: TRBV11-2; J gene: TRBJ2-2; CDR3 DNA: TGTGCCAGCAGCTTGCGGTCTTACTCAAACACCGGGGAGCTGTTTTTT; CDR3 protein: CASSLRSYSNTGELFF
D gene: NA; clone size: NA; CDR3 length: 16; V gene: TRBV2; J gene: TRBJ2-7; CDR3 DNA: TGTGCCAGCAGTGGGCTACCACAGGGCCGAGGCTACGAGCAGTACTTC; CDR3 protein: CASSGLPQGRGYEQYF
D gene: NA; clone size: once; CDR3 length: 14; V gene: TRBV9; J gene: TRBJ2-7; CDR3 DNA: TGTGCCAGCAGCGTGTCTCAGGGGCCCTACGAGCAGTACTTC; CDR3 protein: CASSVSQGPYEQYF
D gene: TRBD2; clone size: NA; CDR3 length: 16; V gene: TRBV28; J gene: TRBJ2-7; CDR3 DNA: TGTGCCAGCAGTCGACCGAGACTAGCGGGTTCCTACGAGCAGTACTTC; CDR3 protein: CASSRPRLAGSYEQYF
D gene: NA; clone size: NA; CDR3 length: 13; V gene: TRBV19; J gene: TRBJ1-2; CDR3 DNA: TGTGCCAGTAGTATAAAGCCCCTGCGGGGCTACACCTTC; CDR3 protein: CASSIKPLRGYTF
D gene: TRBD1; clone size: NA; CDR3 length: 15; V gene: TRBV6-1; J gene: TRBJ1-6; CDR3 DNA: TGTGCCAGCAGTGATGATCGGGACAGGGTATCACCCCTCCACTTT; CDR3 protein: CASSDDRDRVSPLHF
D gene: NA; clone size: NA; CDR3 length: 18; V gene: TRBV11-2; J gene: TRBJ2-3; CDR3 DNA: TGTGCCAGCAGCTTAGATCGGGGGGCGGCGGTTAGCACAGATACGCAGTATTTT; CDR3 protein: CASSLDRGAAVSTDTQYF
D gene: TRBD2; clone size: once; CDR3 length: 14; V gene: TRBV5-1; J gene: TRBJ2-7; CDR3 DNA: TGCGCCAGCAGCGGTCTAGCGGGAGTCTACGAGCAGTACTTC; CDR3 protein: CASSGLAGVYEQYF
D gene: TRBD1; clone size: NA; CDR3 length: 15; V gene: TRBV9; J gene: TRBJ1-1; CDR3 DNA: TGTGCCAGCAGCCCGGGACAGGATTTGGGCACTGAAGCTTTCTTT; CDR3 protein: CASSPGQDLGTEAFF
D gene: TRBD1; clone size: NA; CDR3 length: 14; V gene: TRBV7-3; J gene: TRBJ2-1; CDR3 DNA: TGTGCCAGCAGCCCCACGACAGGGTTCAATGAGCAGTTCTTC; CDR3 protein: CASSPTTGFNEQFF
D gene: NA; clone size: NA; CDR3 length: 15; V gene: TRBV28; J gene: TRBJ2-2; CDR3 DNA: TGTGCCAGCAGTTTATTGGCAGTGAACACCGGGGAGCTGTTTTTT; CDR3 protein: CASSLLAVNTGELFF
D gene: TRBD1; clone size: NA; CDR3 length: 14; V gene: TRBV5-1; J gene: TRBJ2-3; CDR3 DNA: TGCGCCAGCAGCTTGGGACAGGGGATGGATACGCAGTATTTT; CDR3 protein: CASSLGQGMDTQYF
D gene: NA; clone size: NA; CDR3 length: 12; V gene: TRBV15; J gene: TRBJ2-7; CDR3 DNA: TGTGCCACCAGCAGATTCCTTTGCGAGCAGTACTTC; CDR3 protein: CATSRFLCEQYF
D gene: NA; clone size: once; CDR3 length: 12; V gene: TRBV28; J gene: TRBJ2-7; CDR3 DNA: TGTGCCAGCAGGAAAGGGGGCTACGAGCAGTACTTC; CDR3 protein: CASRKGGYEQYF
D gene: NA; clone size: NA; CDR3 length: 18; V gene: TRBV30; J gene: TRBJ2-5; CDR3 DNA: TGTGCCTGGAGTGAGGCAGGCCCCGGGGTCCGCCGAGGAGAGACCCAGTACTTC; CDR3 protein: CAWSEAGPGVRRGETQYF